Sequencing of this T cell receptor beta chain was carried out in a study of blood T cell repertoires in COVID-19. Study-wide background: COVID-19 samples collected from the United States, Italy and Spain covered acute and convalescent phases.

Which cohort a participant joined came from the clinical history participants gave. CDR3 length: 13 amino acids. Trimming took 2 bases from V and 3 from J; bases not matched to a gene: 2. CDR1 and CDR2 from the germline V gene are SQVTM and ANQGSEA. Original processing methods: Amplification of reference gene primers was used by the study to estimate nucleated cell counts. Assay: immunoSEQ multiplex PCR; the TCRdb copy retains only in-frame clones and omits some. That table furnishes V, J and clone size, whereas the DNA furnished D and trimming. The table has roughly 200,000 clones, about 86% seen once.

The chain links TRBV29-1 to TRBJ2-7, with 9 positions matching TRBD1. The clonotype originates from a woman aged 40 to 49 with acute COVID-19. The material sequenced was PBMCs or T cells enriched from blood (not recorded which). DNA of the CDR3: TGCAGCGTTGAACAGGACAGGGGCTACGAGCAGTACTTC. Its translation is CSVEQDRGYEQYF.